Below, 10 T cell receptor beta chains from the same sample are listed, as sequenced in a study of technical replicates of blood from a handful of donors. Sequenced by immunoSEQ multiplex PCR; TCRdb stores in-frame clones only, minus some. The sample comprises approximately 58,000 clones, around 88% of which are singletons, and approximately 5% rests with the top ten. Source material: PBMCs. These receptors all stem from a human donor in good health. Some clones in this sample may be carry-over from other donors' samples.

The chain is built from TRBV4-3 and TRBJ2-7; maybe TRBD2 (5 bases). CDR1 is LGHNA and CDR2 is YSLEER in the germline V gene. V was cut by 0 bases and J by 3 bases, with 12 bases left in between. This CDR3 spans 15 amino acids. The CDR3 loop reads CASSQDNPGNYEQYF. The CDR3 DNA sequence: TGCGCCAGCAGCCAAGATAATCCCGGGAACTACGAGCAGTACTTC.

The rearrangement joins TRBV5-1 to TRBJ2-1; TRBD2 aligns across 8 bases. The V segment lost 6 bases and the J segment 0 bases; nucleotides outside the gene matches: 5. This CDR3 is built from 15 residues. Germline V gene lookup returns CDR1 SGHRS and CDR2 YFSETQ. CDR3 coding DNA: TGCGCCAGCACCAGCGGGGGTTCCTCCTACAATGAGCAGTTCTTC. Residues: CASTSGGSSYNEQFF.

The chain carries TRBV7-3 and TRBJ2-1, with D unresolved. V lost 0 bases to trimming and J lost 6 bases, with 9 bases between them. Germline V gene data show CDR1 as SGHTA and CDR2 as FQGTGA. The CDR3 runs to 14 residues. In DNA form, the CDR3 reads TGTGCCAGCAGCTTAACAGTGGCTGGCAATGAGCAGTTCTTC. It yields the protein CASSLTVAGNEQFF. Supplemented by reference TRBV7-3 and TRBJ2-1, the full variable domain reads GAGVSQTPSNKVTEKGKYVELRCDPISGHTALYWYRQSLGQGPEFLIYFQGTGAADDSGLPNDRFFAVRPEGSVSTLKIQRTERGDSAVYLCASSLTVAGNEQFFGPGTRLTVL.

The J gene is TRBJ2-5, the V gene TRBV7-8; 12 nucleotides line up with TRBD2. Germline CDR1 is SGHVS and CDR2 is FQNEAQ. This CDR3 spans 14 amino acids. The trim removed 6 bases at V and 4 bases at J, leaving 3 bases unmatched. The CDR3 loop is CASRSTSGRETQYF. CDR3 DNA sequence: TGTGCCAGCAGGTCGACTAGCGGGAGAGAGACCCAGTACTTC.

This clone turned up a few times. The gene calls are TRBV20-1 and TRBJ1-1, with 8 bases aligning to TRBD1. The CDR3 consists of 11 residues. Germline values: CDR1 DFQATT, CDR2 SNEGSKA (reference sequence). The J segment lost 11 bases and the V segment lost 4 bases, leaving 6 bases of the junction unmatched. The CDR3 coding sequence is TGCAGTGCTACCAGGGGGCTATGGGCTTTCTTT. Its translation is CSATRGLWAFF.

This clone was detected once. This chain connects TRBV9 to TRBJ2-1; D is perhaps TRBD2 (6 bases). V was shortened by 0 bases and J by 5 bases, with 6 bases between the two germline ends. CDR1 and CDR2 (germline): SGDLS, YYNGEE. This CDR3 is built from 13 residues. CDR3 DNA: TGTGCCAGCAGCGTAGGCGGGGACAATGAGCAGTTCTTC. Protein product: CASSVGGDNEQFF.

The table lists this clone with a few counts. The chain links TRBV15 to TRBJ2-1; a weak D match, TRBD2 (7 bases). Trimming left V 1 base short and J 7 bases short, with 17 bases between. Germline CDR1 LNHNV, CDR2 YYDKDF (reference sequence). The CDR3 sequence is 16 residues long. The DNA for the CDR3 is TGTGCCACCAGCAGAGTTGGACTAGAGGGGGGAAATGAGCAGTTCTTC. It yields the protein CATSRVGLEGGNEQFF.

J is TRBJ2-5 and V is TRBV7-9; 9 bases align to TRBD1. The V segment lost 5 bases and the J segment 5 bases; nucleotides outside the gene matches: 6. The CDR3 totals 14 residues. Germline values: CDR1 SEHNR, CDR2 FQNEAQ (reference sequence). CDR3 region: CASSLTGGRETQYF. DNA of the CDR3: TGTGCCAGCAGCCTCACAGGGGGCCGGGAGACCCAGTACTTC.

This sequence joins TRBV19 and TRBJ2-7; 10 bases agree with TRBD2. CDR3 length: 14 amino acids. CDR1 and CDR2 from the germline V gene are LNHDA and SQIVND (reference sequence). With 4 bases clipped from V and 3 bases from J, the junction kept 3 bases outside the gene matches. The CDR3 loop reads CASSTSGSSYEQYF. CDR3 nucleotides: TGTGCCAGTAGTACTAGCGGGAGTAGCTACGAGCAGTACTTC.

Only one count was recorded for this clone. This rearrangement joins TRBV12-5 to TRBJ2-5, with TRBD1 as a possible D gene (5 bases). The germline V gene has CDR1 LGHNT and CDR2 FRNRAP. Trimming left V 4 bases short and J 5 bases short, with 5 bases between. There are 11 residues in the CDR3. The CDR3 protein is CASGSGETQYF. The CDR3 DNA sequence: TGTGCTAGTGGTTCAGGGGAGACCCAGTACTTC.